This TCR beta chain appears in the sequencing data of a study of molecular identifiers for immune sequencing clone quantification. On the study more broadly: Naive CD8 RNA (about 19,000 or 110,000 cells) was divided into five aliquots, with four sequenced.

TCRdb passed the PCR reads through MiXCR, listing each CDR3 protein once. Of 90,000 to 120,000 distinct CDR3 sequences listed, 36% are singletons. Trimming pared 4 bases from V and 6 bases from J, leaving 10 bases between. The CDR3 spans 12 residues. Germline values: CDR1 SGHVS, CDR2 FQNEAQ. In this sample, this clonotype turned up many times. The target antigen is unknown. Naive CD8 libraries used about 20,000 to 1,000,000 sorted cells and 10%, 30% or 50% RNA. Sorting recovered naive CD8 T cells on a CD8+CD4-CCR7+CD45RA+ profile. Study observations and caveats: Clones above 20 RNA copies held over 97% of effector molecules, under 1% in naive cells.

The TCR was taken from a human donor in good health. Some libraries in this study had Jurkat cell RNA spiked in. This rearrangement joins TRBV7-8 to TRBJ2-7; D not certain. Material: naive CD8+ T cells from blood, with Jurkat cell RNA spiked in. Stated subset: FACS-sorted CD8+CD4-CCR7+CD45RA+ naive T cells. The CDR3 is CASSSPRFEQYF. Written as DNA, the CDR3 is TGTGCCAGCAGCTCCCCCCGCTTCGAGCAGTACTTC.